These T cell receptor beta chains were read from a single sample in a study of blood T cell repertoires in COVID-19. The method was immunoSEQ multiplex PCR; TCRdb's version includes in-frame clones alone and lacks a portion of them. This table has 90,000 to 100,000 clones, 80% to 90% appearing once. The sample taken for sequencing was peripheral blood. The origin of the receptors is a man at least 80 years old with acute or convalescent COVID-19. Both conserved end residues are part of each CDR3. A D gene is named only where the DNA matches it firmly. Only some rows state a clone size, as once, few, many or a class for expanded clones.

>-|TRBJ1-5|TRBV10-1|-
TGCGCCAGCAGTAGTAGGGGGAAGACATGGCCCCAGCATTTT
CASSSRGKTWPQHF
>-|TRBJ2-2|TRBV19|few
TGTGCCAGTAGTCAACAGGGTCTGAACACCGGGGAGCTGTTTTTT
CASSQQGLNTGELFF
>-|TRBJ1-2|TRBV3-1/TRBV3-2|-
TGTGCCAGCAGCCGGCATAGCTACTATGGCTACACCTTC
CASSRHSYYGYTF
>-|TRBJ2-2|TRBV19|-
TGTGCCAGTAGTATAGCGGGAGCAGGCACCGGGGAGCTGTTTTTT
CASSIAGAGTGELFF
>-|TRBJ1-1|TRBV7-2|-
TGTGCCAGCAGCTTAAAGGGAGGCACTGAAGCTTTCTTT
CASSLKGGTEAFF
>-|TRBJ2-1|TRBV5-1|-
TGCGCCAGCAGCCCCCCGCAGGGTTACAATGAGCAGTTCTTC
CASSPPQGYNEQFF
>TRBD2|TRBJ2-1|TRBV25-1|-
TGTGCCACCGGAATCCCCCGGGGAGGGTATGAGCAGTTCTTC
CATGIPRGGYEQFF
>-|TRBJ2-2|TRBV12-3/TRBV12-4|-
TGTGCCAGCAGTCCAGGGTACACCGGGGAGCTGTTTTTT
CASSPGYTGELFF
>TRBD2|TRBJ2-7|TRBV5-1|-
TGCGCCAGCAGCTTGACCCTAGCGGGAGGAGGTGAGCAGTACTTC
CASSLTLAGGGEQYF
>-|TRBJ2-5|TRBV5-8|-
TGTGCCAGCAGCCCGTCCCTCCTCCCTGAAGAGACCCAGTACTTC
CASSPSLLPEETQYF
>-|TRBJ1-4|TRBV7-8|few
TGTGCCAGCAGCCCGTACTACCGCCCCCGGGGAACTAATGAAAAACTGTTTTTT
CASSPYYRPRGTNEKLFF
>TRBD2|TRBJ2-2|TRBV7-6|-
TGTGCCAGCAGCAAAATGCTAGCGGGGGGGACCGGGGAGCTGTTTTTT
CASSKMLAGGTGELFF
>TRBD2|TRBJ2-1|TRBV5-4|-
TGTGCCAGCAGTCCAGCGGGAGGGTACAATGAGCAGTTCTTC
CASSPAGGYNEQFF
>-|TRBJ1-4|TRBV5-3|once
TGTGCCAGAAGCCGCCGCCCAGACAGAATCGAAAAACTGTTTTTT
CARSRRPDRIEKLFF
>TRBD1|TRBJ1-1|TRBV10-3|-
TGTGCCATCAGGGGACTTACAGGGGGTTTGAACACTGAAGCTTTCTTT
CAIRGLTGGLNTEAFF
>TRBD2|TRBJ2-2|TRBV5-1|-
TGCGCCAGCAGCGCTTCCTTACAGGGAGGACTAGCGGAGATCACCGGGGAGCTGTTTTTT
CASSASLQGGLAEITGELFF
>TRBD2|TRBJ2-1|TRBV19|once
TGTGCCAGTAGTATAGCCGGACTAGCGGGGTACAATGAGCAGTTCTTC
CASSIAGLAGYNEQFF
>-|TRBJ1-1|TRBV5-1|-
TGCGCCAGCAGCTTCCAATCCGGGGGGAGGACTGAAGCTTTCTTT
CASSFQSGGRTEAFF
>TRBD2|TRBJ2-1|TRBV6-5|-
TGTGCCAGCATAGGGACTAGAACCAATGAGCAGTTCTTC
CASIGTRTNEQFF
>-|TRBJ1-5|TRBV21-1|-
TGTGCCAGCAGCAAAGTAGTACAGGGCTATCAGCCCCAGCATTTT
CASSKVVQGYQPQHF
>TRBD1|TRBJ1-5|TRBV28|-
TGTGCCAGCAGATATATGGACAGGGAGAATCAGCCCCAGCATTTT
CASRYMDRENQPQHF
>TRBD1|TRBJ1-1|TRBV5-1|few
TGCGCCAGCAGCTCGACAGGGGGTCTTCAAATTGAAGCTTTCTTT
CASSSTGGLQIEAFF
>TRBD2|TRBJ2-2|TRBV28|-
TGTGCCAGCAGGCCGGGACTAGCGGTCGGGGAGCTGTTTTTT
CASRPGLAVGELFF
>TRBD1|TRBJ2-7|TRBV19|-
TGTGCCAGTAGTTCCCGGACAGGGGGCGGACGACCCCAATACTACGAGCAGTACTTC
CASSSRTGGGRPQYYEQYF
>-|TRBJ1-6|TRBV1|-
TGCACCAGCAGCCGCGACAGGGGGATGTCTGCCAAAGATAATTCACCCCTCCACTTT
CTSSRDRGMSAKDNSPLHF
>-|TRBJ2-3|TRBV2|few
TGTGCCAGCAGTGAAATACTCACCACAGATACGCAGTATTTT
CASSEILTTDTQYF
>-|TRBJ1-5|TRBV4-3|-
TGCGCCAGCAGCCGATCTCCGGGGCAGCCCCAGCATTTT
CASSRSPGQPQHF
>TRBD2|TRBJ2-1|TRBV7-8|-
TGTGCCAGCAGCTTAACCGGGACTAGTAGCAATGAGCAGTTCTTC
CASSLTGTSSNEQFF
>TRBD2|TRBJ2-7|TRBV9|-
TGTGCCAGCAGCGTAAGTAGCGGGAACTACGAGCAGTACTTC
CASSVSSGNYEQYF
>TRBD2|TRBJ2-3|TRBV29-1|-
TGCAGCGTTGAAGGTAGCGGGGGGGATACGCAGTATTTT
CSVEGSGGDTQYF
>-|TRBJ1-1|TRBV7-9|-
TGTGCCAGCAGCTTAGCCGAGAGCAGGGGATTAACTGAAGCTTTCTTT
CASSLAESRGLTEAFF
>-|TRBJ2-1|TRBV28|-
TGTGCCAGCAGTTTACTACAGGGTAAAAATGAGCAGTTCTTC
CASSLLQGKNEQFF
>TRBD1|TRBJ2-1|TRBV5-4|-
TGTGCCAGCAGCTTGGGGCAGGGGGCTGTAAATGAGCAGTTCTTC
CASSLGQGAVNEQFF
>-|TRBJ2-1|TRBV12-5|-
TGTGCTAGTGGCGCGGGACTTACTTACAATGAGCAGTTCTTC
CASGAGLTYNEQFF
>-|TRBJ1-2|TRBV21-1|once
TGTGCCAGCAGCAAAGTGCGTTTGACAGGGGGCGACTATGGCTACACCTTC
CASSKVRLTGGDYGYTF
>TRBD2|TRBJ2-5|TRBV2|-
TGTGCCAGCAGTGATGGACTAGCGGGGGGCCAAGAGACCCAGTACTTC
CASSDGLAGGQETQYF
>-|TRBJ1-1|TRBV10-3|-
TGTGCCAGCTCCGGGGATGCTGGCACTGAAGCTTTCTTT
CASSGDAGTEAFF
>TRBD2|TRBJ2-3|TRBV10-2|-
TGCGCCAGCAGGCGGACAGAGAGACGACTAGCGGGGGGCACAGATACGCAGTATTTT
CASRRTERRLAGGTDTQYF
>TRBD1|TRBJ1-2|TRBV27|few
TGTGCCAGCAGTTCAGCCACAGGGGTGGGTGGCTACACCTTC
CASSSATGVGGYTF
>-|TRBJ1-4|TRBV30|-
TGTGCCTGGGACAGATGGGATGAAAAACTGTTTTTT
CAWDRWDEKLFF
>TRBD2|TRBJ2-5|TRBV11-2|-
TGTGCCAGCAGCGGGGGGAGGGCAGAGACCCAGTACTTC
CASSGGRAETQYF
>TRBD2|TRBJ2-2|TRBV7-8|-
TGTGCCAGCAGCTCCCAGACTAGCGGGATCGCCGGGGAGCTGTTTTTT
CASSSQTSGIAGELFF
>TRBD1|TRBJ1-2|TRBV15|-
TGTGCCACCAGCAGAGGATCAGACAGGGGGAACTATGGCTACACCTTC
CATSRGSDRGNYGYTF
>-|TRBJ1-1|TRBV9|-
TGTGCCAGCAGCGCTACCGGACAGCCGGACACTGAAGCTTTCTTT
CASSATGQPDTEAFF
>-|TRBJ2-7|TRBV19|-
TGTGCCAGTAGTATAGAGGGGGGGCCCTACGAGCAGTACTTC
CASSIEGGPYEQYF
>TRBD1|TRBJ1-5|TRBV10-3|once
TGTGCCATCAGTGGGGACAGCCTCCCCAATCAGCCCCAGCATTTT
CAISGDSLPNQPQHF
>-|TRBJ2-5|TRBV29-1|-
TGCAGCGAGACCTCAGCCGGAGGGCTAGAGACCCAGTACTTC
CSETSAGGLETQYF
>-|TRBJ1-5|TRBV19|-
TGTGCCAGTCGAGCGGGGGGGCGGTTGAATCAGCCCCAGCATTTT
CASRAGGRLNQPQHF
>-|TRBJ2-7|TRBV11-2|-
TGTGCCAGCACTCCTGGACCAGGGCCGTACGAGCAGTACTTC
CASTPGPGPYEQYF
>-|TRBJ2-1|TRBV11-2|-
TGTGCCAGCAGCTTAGCCCCTCCCAGCAATGAGCAGTTCTTC
CASSLAPPSNEQFF
>TRBD2|TRBJ2-3|TRBV3-1/TRBV3-2|-
TGTGCCAGCAGCCATAATAGCGGGGTCACAGATACGCAGTATTTT
CASSHNSGVTDTQYF
>-|TRBJ1-2|TRBV6-5|few
TGTGCCAGCAGTTCGGACAGTGATCTCTATGGCTACACCTTC
CASSSDSDLYGYTF
>TRBD1|TRBJ1-2|TRBV20-1|-
TGCAGTGCTAGTTCCCCAGGGGGCTTTGGCTACACCTTC
CSASSPGGFGYTF
>TRBD2|TRBJ2-1|TRBV19|-
TGTGCCAGTGCCCGACTAGCGGGAAATTTCGGTGAGCAGTTCTTC
CASARLAGNFGEQFF
>TRBD1|TRBJ1-6|TRBV9|many
TGTGCCAGCAGCGCAGATAGGGGGCTTTCACCCCTCCACTTT
CASSADRGLSPLHF
>-|TRBJ2-2|TRBV7-9|-
TGTGCCAGCAGCTCAGTTCCACATGGGCACACCGGGGAGCTGTTTTTT
CASSSVPHGHTGELFF
>-|TRBJ1-6|TRBV28|few
TGTGCCAGCAGTCCGCCAGGGGCACGGTCACCCCTCCACTTT
CASSPPGARSPLHF
>TRBD1|TRBJ2-1|TRBV5-1|-
TGCGCCAGCAGCTTGGGAGCAGGGGGCAATTGGAATGAGCAGTTCTTC
CASSLGAGGNWNEQFF